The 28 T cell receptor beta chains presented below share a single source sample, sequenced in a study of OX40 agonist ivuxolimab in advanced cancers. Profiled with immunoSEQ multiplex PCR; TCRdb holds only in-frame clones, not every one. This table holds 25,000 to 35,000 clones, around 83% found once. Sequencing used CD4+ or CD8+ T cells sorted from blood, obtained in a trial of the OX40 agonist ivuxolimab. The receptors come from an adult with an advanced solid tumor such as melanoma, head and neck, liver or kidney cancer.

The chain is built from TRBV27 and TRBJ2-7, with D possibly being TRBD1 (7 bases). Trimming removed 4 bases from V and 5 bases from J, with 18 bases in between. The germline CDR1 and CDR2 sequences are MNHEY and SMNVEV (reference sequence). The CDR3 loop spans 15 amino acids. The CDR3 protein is CASSSTGEEVHEQYF. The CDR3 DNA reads TGTGCCAGCAGTTCCACAGGGGAGGAGGTCCACGAGCAGTACTTC.

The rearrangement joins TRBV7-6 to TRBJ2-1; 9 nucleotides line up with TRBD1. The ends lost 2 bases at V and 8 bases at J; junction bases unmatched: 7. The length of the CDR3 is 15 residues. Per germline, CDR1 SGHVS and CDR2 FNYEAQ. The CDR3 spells CASSLTTGGSYEQFF. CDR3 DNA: TGTGCCAGCAGCTTAACGACAGGGGGGAGCTATGAGCAGTTCTTC.

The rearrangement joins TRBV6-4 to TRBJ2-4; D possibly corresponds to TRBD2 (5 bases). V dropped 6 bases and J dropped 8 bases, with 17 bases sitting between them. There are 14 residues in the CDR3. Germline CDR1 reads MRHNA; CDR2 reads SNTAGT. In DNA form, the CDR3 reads TGTGCCAGCAGCCCTAGGGCAGAGGGATACATTCAGTACTTC. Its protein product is CASSPRAEGYIQYF.

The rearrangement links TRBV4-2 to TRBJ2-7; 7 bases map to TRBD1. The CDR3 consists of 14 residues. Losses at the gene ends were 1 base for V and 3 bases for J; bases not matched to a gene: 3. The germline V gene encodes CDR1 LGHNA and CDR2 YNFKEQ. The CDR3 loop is CASSQATGIYEQYF. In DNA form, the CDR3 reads TGTGCCAGCAGCCAAGCGACAGGGATCTACGAGCAGTACTTC.

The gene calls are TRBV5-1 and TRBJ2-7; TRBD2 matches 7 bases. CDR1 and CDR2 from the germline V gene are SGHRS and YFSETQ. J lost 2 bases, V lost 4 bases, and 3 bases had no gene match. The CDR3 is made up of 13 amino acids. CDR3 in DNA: TGCGCCAGCAGCCTAAGCGGGGCCTACGAGCAGTACTTC. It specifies CASSLSGAYEQYF.

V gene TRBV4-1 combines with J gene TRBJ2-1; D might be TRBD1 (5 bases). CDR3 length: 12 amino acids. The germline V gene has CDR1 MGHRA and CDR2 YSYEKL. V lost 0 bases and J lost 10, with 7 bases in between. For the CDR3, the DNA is TGCGCCAGCAGCCAAGAGTACAGGGAGCAGTTCTTC. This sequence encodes CASSQEYREQFF.

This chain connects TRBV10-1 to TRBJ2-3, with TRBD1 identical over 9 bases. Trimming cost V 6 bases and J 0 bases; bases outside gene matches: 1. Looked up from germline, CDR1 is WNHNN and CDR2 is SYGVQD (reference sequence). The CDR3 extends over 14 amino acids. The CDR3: CASRGTGSTDTQYF. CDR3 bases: TGCGCCAGCAGAGGGACAGGGAGCACAGATACGCAGTATTTT.

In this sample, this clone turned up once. CDR3 loop: CASFSGDEQFF. DNA for the CDR3: TGTGCCAGCTTTTCGGGGGATGAGCAGTTCTTC. V usage is TRBV5-4 and J usage is TRBJ2-1, with D possibly matching TRBD2 (6 bases). Germline assignment: CDR1 SGHNT and CDR2 YYREEE (reference sequence). Trimming took 7 bases from V and 8 from J, leaving 10 bases between them. The CDR3 runs 11 residues.

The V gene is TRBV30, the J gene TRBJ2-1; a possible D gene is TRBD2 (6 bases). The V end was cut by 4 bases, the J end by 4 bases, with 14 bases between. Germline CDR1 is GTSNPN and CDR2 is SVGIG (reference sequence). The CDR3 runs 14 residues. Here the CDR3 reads CAWIIGGKYNEQFF. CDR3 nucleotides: TGTGCCTGGATTATAGGAGGGAAGTACAATGAGCAGTTCTTC. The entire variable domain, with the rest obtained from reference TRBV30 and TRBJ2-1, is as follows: SQTIHQWPATLVQPVGSPLSLECTVEGTSNPNLYWYRQAAGRGLQLLFYSVGIGQISSEVPQNLSASRPQDRQFILSSKKLLLSDSGFYLCAWIIGGKYNEQFFGPGTRLTVL.

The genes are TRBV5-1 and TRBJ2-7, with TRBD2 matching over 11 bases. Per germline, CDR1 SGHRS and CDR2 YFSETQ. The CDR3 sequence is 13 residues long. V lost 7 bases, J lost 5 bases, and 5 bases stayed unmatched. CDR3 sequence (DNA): TGCGCCAGCCAACTAGCGGGAGATGACGAGCAGTACTTC. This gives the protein CASQLAGDDEQYF.

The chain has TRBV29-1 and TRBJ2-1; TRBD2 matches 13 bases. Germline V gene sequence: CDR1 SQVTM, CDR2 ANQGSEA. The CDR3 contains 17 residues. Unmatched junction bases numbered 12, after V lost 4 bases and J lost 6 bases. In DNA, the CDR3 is TGCAGCGTTGTCACTAGCGGGGGGGCGGGTCGTGGCAATGAGCAGTTCTTC. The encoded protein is CSVVTSGGAGRGNEQFF.

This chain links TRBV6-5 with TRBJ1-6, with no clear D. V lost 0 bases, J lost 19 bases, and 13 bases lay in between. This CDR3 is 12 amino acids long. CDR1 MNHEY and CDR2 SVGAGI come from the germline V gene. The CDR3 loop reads CASSYSGSGLHF. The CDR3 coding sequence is TGTGCCAGCAGTTACTCGGGGAGCGGGCTTCACTTT.

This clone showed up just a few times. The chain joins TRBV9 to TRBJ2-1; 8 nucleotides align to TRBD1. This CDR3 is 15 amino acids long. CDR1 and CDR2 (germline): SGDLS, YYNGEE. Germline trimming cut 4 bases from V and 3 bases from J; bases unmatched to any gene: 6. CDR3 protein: CASSPTGEYYNEQFF. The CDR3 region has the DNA TGTGCCAGCAGCCCGACAGGGGAGTACTACAATGAGCAGTTCTTC.

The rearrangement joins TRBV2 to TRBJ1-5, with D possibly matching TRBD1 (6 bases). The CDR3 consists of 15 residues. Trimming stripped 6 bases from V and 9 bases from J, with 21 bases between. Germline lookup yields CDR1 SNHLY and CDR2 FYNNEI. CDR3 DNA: TGTGCCAGCAGCGGGAAAACCAAGGGGGGGCGGCCCCAGCATTTT. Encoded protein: CASSGKTKGGRPQHF.

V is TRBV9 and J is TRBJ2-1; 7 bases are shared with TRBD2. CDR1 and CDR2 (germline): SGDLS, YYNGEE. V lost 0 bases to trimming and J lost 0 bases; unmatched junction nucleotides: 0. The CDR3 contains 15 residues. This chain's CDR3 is CASSVVAGSYNEQFF. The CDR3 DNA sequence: TGTGCCAGCAGCGTAGTAGCGGGCTCCTACAATGAGCAGTTCTTC.

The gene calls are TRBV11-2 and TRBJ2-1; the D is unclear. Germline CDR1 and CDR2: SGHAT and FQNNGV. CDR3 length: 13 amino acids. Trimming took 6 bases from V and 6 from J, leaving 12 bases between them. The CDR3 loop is CASSQVFTNEQFF. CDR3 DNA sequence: TGTGCCAGCAGTCAGGTCTTCACCAATGAGCAGTTCTTC. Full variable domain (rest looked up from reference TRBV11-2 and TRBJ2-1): EAGVAQSPRYKIIEKRQSVAFWCNPISGHATLYWYQQILGQGPKLLIQFQNNGVVDDSQLPKDRFSAERLKGVDSTLKIQPAKLEDSAVYLCASSQVFTNEQFFGPGTRLTVL.

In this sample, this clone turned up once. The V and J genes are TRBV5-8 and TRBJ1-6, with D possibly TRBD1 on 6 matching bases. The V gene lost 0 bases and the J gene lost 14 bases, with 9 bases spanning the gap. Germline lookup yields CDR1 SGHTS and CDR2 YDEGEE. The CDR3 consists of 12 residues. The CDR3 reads CASSLGGRALHF. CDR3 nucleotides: TGTGCCAGCAGCTTGGGGGGGCGCGCCCTCCACTTT.

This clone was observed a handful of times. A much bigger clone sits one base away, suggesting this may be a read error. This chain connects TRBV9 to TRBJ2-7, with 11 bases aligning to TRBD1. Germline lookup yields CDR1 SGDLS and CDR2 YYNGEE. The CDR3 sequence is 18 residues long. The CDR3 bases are TGTGCCCGCAGCGTAGAGGGGGACCTCGGGACAGGGGGGTACGAGCAGTACTTC. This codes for CARSVEGDLGTGGYEQYF.

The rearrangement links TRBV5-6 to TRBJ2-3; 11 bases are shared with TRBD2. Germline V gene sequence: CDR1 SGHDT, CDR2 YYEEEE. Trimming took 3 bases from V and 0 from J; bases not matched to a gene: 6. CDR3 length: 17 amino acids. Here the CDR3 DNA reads TGTGCCAGCAGCTCCTCTTGGACTAGCGGGAGCACAGATACGCAGTATTTT. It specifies CASSSSWTSGSTDTQYF.

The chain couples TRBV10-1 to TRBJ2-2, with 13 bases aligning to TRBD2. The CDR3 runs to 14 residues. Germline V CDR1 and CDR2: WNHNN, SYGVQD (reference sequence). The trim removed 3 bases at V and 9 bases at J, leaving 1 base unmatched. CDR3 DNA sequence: TGCGCCAGCAGTGACGGGACTAGCGGGAGGGAGCTGTTTTTT. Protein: CASSDGTSGRELFF.

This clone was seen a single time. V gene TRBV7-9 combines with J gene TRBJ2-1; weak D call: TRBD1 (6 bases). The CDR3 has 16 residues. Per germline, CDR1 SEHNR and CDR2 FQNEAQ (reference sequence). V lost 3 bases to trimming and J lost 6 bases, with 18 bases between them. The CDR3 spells CASSFGKGVFFNEQFF. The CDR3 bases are TGTGCCAGCAGCTTCGGCAAGGGGGTTTTTTTCAATGAGCAGTTCTTC. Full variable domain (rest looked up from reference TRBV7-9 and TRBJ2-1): DTGVSQNPRHKITKRGQNVTFRCDPISEHNRLYWYRQTLGQGPEFLTYFQNEAQLEKSRLLSDRFSAERPKGSFSTLEIQRTEQGDSAMYLCASSFGKGVFFNEQFFGPGTRLTVL.

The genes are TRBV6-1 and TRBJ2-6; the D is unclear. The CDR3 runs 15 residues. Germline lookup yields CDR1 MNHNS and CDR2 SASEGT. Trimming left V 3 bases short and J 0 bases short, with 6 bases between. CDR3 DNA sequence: TGTGCCAGCAGTGATAACAACTCTGGGGCCAACGTCCTGACTTTC. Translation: CASSDNNSGANVLTF.

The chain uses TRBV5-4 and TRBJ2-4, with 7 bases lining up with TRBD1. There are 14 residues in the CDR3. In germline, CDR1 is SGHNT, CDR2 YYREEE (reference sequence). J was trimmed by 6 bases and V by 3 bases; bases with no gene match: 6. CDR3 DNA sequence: TGTGCCAGCAGCTCGGAAAAGGGGGCAAACATTCAGTACTTC. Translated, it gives CASSSEKGANIQYF.

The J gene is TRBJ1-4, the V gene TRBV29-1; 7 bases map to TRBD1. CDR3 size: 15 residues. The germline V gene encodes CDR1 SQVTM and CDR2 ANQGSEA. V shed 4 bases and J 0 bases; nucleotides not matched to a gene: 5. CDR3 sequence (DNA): TGCAGCGTTGGTACCAGGGGGGCAACTAATGAAAAACTGTTTTTT. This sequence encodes CSVGTRGATNEKLFF.

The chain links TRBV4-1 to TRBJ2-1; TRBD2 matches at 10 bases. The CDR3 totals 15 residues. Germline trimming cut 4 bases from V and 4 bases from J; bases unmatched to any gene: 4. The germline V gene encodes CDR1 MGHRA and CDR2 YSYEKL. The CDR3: CASSLTSGDYNEQFF. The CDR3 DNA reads TGCGCCAGCAGCCTCACTAGCGGGGATTACAATGAGCAGTTCTTC.

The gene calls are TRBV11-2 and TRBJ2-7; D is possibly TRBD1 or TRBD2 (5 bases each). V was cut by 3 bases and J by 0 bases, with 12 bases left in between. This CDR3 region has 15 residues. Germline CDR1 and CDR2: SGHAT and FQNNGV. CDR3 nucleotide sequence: TGTGCCAGCAGCTTCTCGGGGCTTAGCTCCTACGAGCAGTACTTC. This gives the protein CASSFSGLSSYEQYF.

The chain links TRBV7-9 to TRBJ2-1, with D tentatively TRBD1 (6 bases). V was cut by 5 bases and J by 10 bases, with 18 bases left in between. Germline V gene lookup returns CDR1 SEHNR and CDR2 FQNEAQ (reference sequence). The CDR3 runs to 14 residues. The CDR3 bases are TGTGCCAGCAGCCCGTCCCTGGGGGCACGCGAGCAGTTCTTC. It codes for CASSPSLGAREQFF.

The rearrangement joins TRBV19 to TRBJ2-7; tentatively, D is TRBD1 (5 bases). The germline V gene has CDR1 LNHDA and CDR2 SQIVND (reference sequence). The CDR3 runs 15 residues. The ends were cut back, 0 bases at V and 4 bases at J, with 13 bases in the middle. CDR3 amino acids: CASSIEAQAVYEQYF. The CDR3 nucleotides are TGTGCCAGTAGTATAGAGGCACAGGCCGTATACGAGCAGTACTTC.